These 15 T cell receptor beta chains originate from one sample sequenced in a study of cytomegalovirus exposure and HLA in healthy donors. PCR amplification relied on 60 Vbeta primers (plus 13 Jbeta primers). Profiling relied on immunoSEQ multiplex PCR, and the TCRdb table lists in-frame clones only, not all of them. Its clone listing holds some 110,000 clones. Specimen: PBMCs. Source of these receptors: a man younger than 35 in good health and CMV-seronegative.

The V call is TRBV4-1, the J call TRBJ2-7; 7 positions match TRBD1. The CDR3 spans 15 residues. Trimming cost V 4 bases and J 1 base; bases outside gene matches: 7. CDR1 is MGHRA, CDR2 YSYEKL, per germline. CDR3 protein: CASSPRQGDSYEQYF. CDR3 DNA sequence: TGCGCCAGCAGCCCACGACAGGGAGATTCCTACGAGCAGTACTTC.

The chain recombines TRBV11-2 with TRBJ1-6, with 10 positions matching TRBD1. Germline CDR1 reads SGHAT; CDR2 reads FQNNGV. V shed 5 bases and J 10 bases; nucleotides not matched to a gene: 14. The CDR3 loop spans 17 amino acids. The CDR3 loop reads CASSRNTRQGARSPLHF. The DNA of the CDR3 is TGTGCCAGCAGCCGGAACACTAGACAGGGGGCGAGATCACCCCTCCACTTT.

This sequence joins TRBV7-2 and TRBJ2-5; a weak D match, TRBD1 (5 bases). The J call may be incorrect, as the DNA end agrees better with TRBJ2-7. The germline CDR1 and CDR2 sequences are SGHTA and FQGNSA. CDR3 size: 14 residues. CDR3 DNA sequence: TGTGCCAGCAGCTCCTGGACACCCCCCTACGAGCAGTACTTC. This codes for CASSSWTPPYEQYF.

This chain uses TRBV10-2 with TRBJ2-7; the D gene is possibly TRBD1 (5 bases). V was pared by 4 bases and J by 2 bases, with 9 bases between. This CDR3 is built from 13 residues. The germline CDR1 and CDR2 sequences are WSHSY and SAAADI. The CDR3 DNA sequence: TGCGCCAGCAGTGGACAGCCAGCCTACGAGCAGTACTTC. This translates into CASSGQPAYEQYF.

V usage is TRBV5-1 and J usage is TRBJ1-1; D may be TRBD1 (5 bases). CDR3 length: 16 residues. In germline, CDR1 is SGHRS, CDR2 YFSETQ. The V and J ends lost 4 bases and 1 base respectively, with 17 bases between them. This CDR3 is CASSPWRAGGNTEAFF. CDR3 DNA: TGCGCCAGCAGCCCCTGGAGGGCTGGGGGGAACACTGAAGCTTTCTTT. Variable domain in full (rest from reference TRBV5-1 and TRBJ1-1): KAGVTQTPRYLIKTRGQQVTLSCSPISGHRSVSWYQQTPGQGLQFLFEYFSETQRNKGNFPGRFSGRQFSNSRSEMNVSTLELGDSALYLCASSPWRAGGNTEAFFGQGTRLTVV.

V is TRBV7-9 and J is TRBJ2-3, with 12 bases lining up with TRBD2. The trim removed 1 base at V and 3 bases at J, leaving 5 bases unmatched. This CDR3 has 17 residues. The V gene's germline CDR1 is SEHNR and CDR2 FQNEAQ (reference sequence). The CDR3: CASSLGASGGVTDTQYF. The CDR3 DNA sequence: TGTGCCAGCAGCTTAGGGGCTAGCGGGGGGGTGACAGATACGCAGTATTTT.

The J gene is TRBJ2-1, the V gene TRBV6-1, with D possibly TRBD1 on 6 matching bases. V lost 5 bases to trimming and J lost 13 bases, with 12 bases between them. Germline CDR1 reads MNHNS; CDR2 reads SASEGT. The CDR3 runs 11 residues. The CDR3 DNA is TGTGCCAGCAGTAAACCGGGACAACAGTTCTTC. Translation: CASSKPGQQFF.

The J gene is TRBJ1-1, the V gene TRBV2; the D is unclear. From germline, CDR1 is SNHLY and CDR2 FYNNEI. This CDR3 has 13 residues. With 4 bases removed from V and 5 bases from J, the gap between germline ends came to 11 bases. For the CDR3, the DNA is TGTGCCAGCAGTGTTGAGGAGGGAACTGAAGCTTTCTTT. Translation gives CASSVEEGTEAFF.

The CDR3 spells CASSVAGAHNEQFF. CDR3 in DNA: TGTGCCAGCAGTGTAGCGGGGGCCCACAATGAGCAGTTCTTC. The gene calls are TRBV6-4 and TRBJ2-1; 9 nucleotides match TRBD2. The CDR3 has 14 residues. Germline assignment: CDR1 MRHNA and CDR2 SNTAGT. Trimming at V came to 4 bases and at J to 5 bases, leaving 3 bases not matched to a gene.

A remark on this clone: One junction end does not reproduce the germline sequence, and a read error may be involved. This specimen includes other DNA sequences encoding the same CDR3. The V call is TRBV9, the J call TRBJ2-5, with a weak D call TRBD2 (6 bases). Germline assignment: CDR1 SGDLS and CDR2 YYNGEE. CDR3 length: 14 amino acids. DNA of the CDR3: TGCGCCAGCAGCGTAGGAGGAGGGGTGGAGACCCAGTACTTC. The encoded protein is CASSVGGGVETQYF.

The genes are TRBV4-1 and TRBJ2-5, with TRBD1 identical over 9 bases. V lost 3 bases and J lost 9; bases outside the gene matches: 14. The CDR3 totals 16 residues. Germline CDR1 is MGHRA and CDR2 is YSYEKL. The CDR3: CASSHVSTGTGKAQYF. In DNA, the CDR3 is TGCGCCAGCAGCCACGTCTCGACCGGGACAGGGAAAGCCCAGTACTTC.

V gene TRBV10-3 combines with J gene TRBJ1-1; TRBD1 might be the D (5 bases). This CDR3 region has 12 residues. The germline V gene encodes CDR1 ENHRY and CDR2 SYGVKD. V was trimmed by 8 bases and J by 3 bases, leaving 10 bases between them. For the CDR3, the DNA is TGTGCCATCCAGGGTGGGGACACTGAAGCTTTCTTT. The encoded protein is CAIQGGDTEAFF.

The V and J genes are TRBV5-4 and TRBJ1-1, with 9 bases fitting TRBD1. The V gene's germline CDR1 is SGHNT and CDR2 YYREEE (reference sequence). The CDR3 extends over 14 amino acids. The V gene end was trimmed by 5 bases and the J gene end by 5 bases; junction bases not matched to a gene: 7. The CDR3 here is CASRPPGQGTEAFF. CDR3 nucleotide sequence: TGTGCCAGCAGACCCCCGGGACAGGGAACTGAAGCTTTCTTT.

The chain combines TRBV30 with TRBJ2-4; 7 nucleotides agree with TRBD2. Trimming removed 0 bases from V and 15 bases from J; junction bases left unmatched: 5. Looked up from germline, CDR1 is GTSNPN and CDR2 is SVGIG (reference sequence). This CDR3 spans 11 amino acids. This CDR3 reads CAWSVLGGWYF. The CDR3, as DNA: TGTGCCTGGAGTGTACTGGGGGGGTGGTACTTC.

This chain connects TRBV25-1 to TRBJ1-1; tentative D call: TRBD1 (5 bases). CDR1 is MGHDK, CDR2 SYGVNS, per germline. V was shortened by 0 bases and J by 7 bases, with 15 bases between the two germline ends. The CDR3 spans 15 residues. The CDR3: CASSEYSGADSEAFF. In DNA, the CDR3 is TGTGCCAGCAGTGAATACAGTGGGGCAGACAGTGAAGCTTTCTTT.